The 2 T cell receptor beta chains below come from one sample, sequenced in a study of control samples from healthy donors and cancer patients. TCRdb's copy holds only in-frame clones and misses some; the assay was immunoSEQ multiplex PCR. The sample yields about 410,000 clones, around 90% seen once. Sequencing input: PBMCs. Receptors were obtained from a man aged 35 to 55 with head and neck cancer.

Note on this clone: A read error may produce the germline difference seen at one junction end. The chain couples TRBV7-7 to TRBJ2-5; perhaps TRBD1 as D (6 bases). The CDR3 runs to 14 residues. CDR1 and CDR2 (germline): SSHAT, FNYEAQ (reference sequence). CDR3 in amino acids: CASSLAGDGETQYF. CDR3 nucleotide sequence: TGTGCTAGCAGCTTAGCAGGGGACGGTGAGACCCAGTACTTC.

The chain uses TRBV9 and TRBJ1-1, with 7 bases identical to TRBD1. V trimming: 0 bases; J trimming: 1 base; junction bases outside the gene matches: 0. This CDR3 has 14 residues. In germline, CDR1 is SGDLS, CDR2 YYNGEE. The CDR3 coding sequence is TGTGCCAGCAGCGTAGGGACAGGGAACACTGAAGCTTTCTTT. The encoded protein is CASSVGTGNTEAFF.